The clone carrying this T cell receptor (beta chain) is medium-sized within its sample. Its antigen is as yet unknown. Since it is a stray read in a library aimed at alpha chains, this beta chain has a size that is not meaningful. This entry comes from a study of spatial heterogeneity in lung cancer. Overall study results and limits: One measure, the expanded intratumoral alpha and beta TCR count, tracked tumor mutation counts.

Germline V gene data show CDR1 as MNHEY and CDR2 as SMNVEV (reference sequence). The length of the CDR3 is 13 residues. V lost 6 bases to trimming and J lost 8 bases, with 14 bases between them. TCRdb analysed the 5' RACE reads with MiXCR anew, one entry per CDR3 protein. Of about 8,100 distinct CDR3 sequences in the sample, around 12% were seen once. The time point is: sample taken at primary tumor resection. The chain has TRBV27 and TRBJ2-1; D ambiguous. The sample in question was lung tumor tissue, obtained at surgery. This TCR came from a male donor with early-stage non-small cell lung cancer. This CDR3 is CASRVSPYHEQFF. Here the CDR3 DNA reads TGTGCCAGCAGGGTGAGCCCATACCATGAGCAGTTCTTC.